Presented here are 3 T cell receptor beta chains from one specimen sequenced in a study of OX40 agonist ivuxolimab in advanced cancers. TCRdb keeps only in-frame clones here, not all; method: immunoSEQ multiplex PCR. The table has 90,000 to 95,000 clones, about 87% seen once; the top ten hold around 4.5%. Sequenced here: CD4+ or CD8+ T cells sorted from blood, sampled in a trial of the OX40 agonist ivuxolimab. Receptors originate from an adult with an advanced solid tumor such as melanoma, head and neck, liver or kidney cancer.

The chain combines TRBV5-6 with TRBJ2-3; no clear D gene. There are 14 residues in the CDR3. Germline V gene sequence: CDR1 SGHDT, CDR2 YYEEEE. Trimming shortened V by 5 bases and J by 0 bases, and 10 bases separated the two germline ends. CDR3 sequence (DNA): TGTGCCAGCAGTATAACTACTAGCACAGATACGCAGTATTTT. Translated, it gives CASSITTSTDTQYF.

This clone was counted once. This chain uses TRBV19 with TRBJ2-2; TRBD1 might be the D (6 bases). V lost 6 bases to trimming and J lost 5 bases, with 10 bases between them. Looked up from germline, CDR1 is LNHDA and CDR2 is SQIVND (reference sequence). CDR3 length equals 13 residues. CDR3 amino acids: CASRTGGTGELFF. The CDR3 bases are TGTGCCAGTAGGACAGGAGGAACCGGGGAGCTGTTTTTT. Supplemented by reference TRBV19 and TRBJ2-2, the full variable domain reads DGGITQSPKYLFRKEGQNVTLSCEQNLNHDAMYWYRQDPGQGLRLIYYSQIVNDFQKGDIAEGYSVSREKKESFPLTVTSAQKNPTAFYLCASRTGGTGELFFGEGSRLTVL.

The CDR3 DNA follows: TGTGCCAGCTCCCCAACGACAGGGTTCAAAAATCAGCCCCAGCATTTT. As protein: CASSPTTGFKNQPQHF. This rearrangement joins TRBV18 to TRBJ1-5, with 7 bases matching TRBD1. The CDR3 sequence is 16 residues long. The germline CDR1 and CDR2 sequences are KGHSH and LQKENI. J lost 4 bases, V lost 6 bases, and 12 bases had no gene match.